The 16 T cell receptor beta chains reported below all come from one sample, sequenced in a study of blood T cell repertoires in COVID-19. Generated by immunoSEQ multiplex PCR, the TCRdb table keeps only in-frame clones and is missing some. The table records hundreds of thousands of clones, 85% to 90% of them present only once. The sample was peripheral blood. The receptors were sampled from a human donor in a cohort sampled during active COVID-19.

The chain combines TRBV5-1 with TRBJ1-2, with TRBD1 matching 7 bases. V dropped 0 bases and J dropped 4; count of bases not matched to a gene: 12. The germline CDR1 and CDR2 sequences are SGHRS and YFSETQ. This CDR3 spans 17 amino acids. The CDR3 bases are TGCGCCAGCAGCTTGGCCCCAACAGGGACAGAAGGCTATGGCTACACCTTC. The encoded protein is CASSLAPTGTEGYGYTF. The entire variable domain, with the rest obtained from reference TRBV5-1 and TRBJ1-2, is as follows: KAGVTQTPRYLIKTRGQQVTLSCSPISGHRSVSWYQQTPGQGLQFLFEYFSETQRNKGNFPGRFSGRQFSNSRSEMNVSTLELGDSALYLCASSLAPTGTEGYGYTFGSGTRLTVV.

The gene calls are TRBV4-1 and TRBJ2-3; D is ambiguous. Per germline, CDR1 MGHRA and CDR2 YSYEKL. The V end lost 0 bases, the J end lost 4 bases, and 8 bases lay between the germline ends. This CDR3 contains 14 residues. This CDR3 is CASSQDLVADTQYF. CDR3 DNA sequence: TGCGCCAGCAGCCAAGATCTGGTAGCAGATACGCAGTATTTT.

In its sample, this clone was seen a few times. The chain has TRBV27 and TRBJ2-2, with TRBD2 identical over 10 bases. This CDR3 region has 16 residues. V dropped 5 bases and J dropped 3; count of bases not matched to a gene: 6. Germline V CDR1 and CDR2: MNHEY, SMNVEV (reference sequence). This chain's CDR3 is CASSPRAGGHTGELFF. The CDR3 region has the DNA TGTGCCAGCAGTCCCCGAGCGGGAGGGCACACCGGGGAGCTGTTTTTT.

J is TRBJ2-4 and V is TRBV29-1; the match to TRBD2 covers 9 bases. CDR1 is SQVTM, CDR2 ANQGSEA, per germline. V was clipped by 7 bases and J by 9 bases; unmatched bases: 10. The length of the CDR3 is 13 residues. The CDR3 DNA reads as TGCAGCGCCGGTAGCGGGAGAGGAGGCATTCAGTACTTC. It specifies CSAGSGRGGIQYF.

The CDR3 region has the DNA TGTGCCAGCAGCGCAGGCGGGGGAGTCTCCTACAATGAGCAGTTCTTC. Translation gives CASSAGGGVSYNEQFF. V gene TRBV5-5 combines with J gene TRBJ2-1, with 7 bases aligning to TRBD2. This CDR3 comprises 16 residues. The junction had 7 bases not matched to a gene; V was cut back by 4 bases and J by 0 bases. Germline lookup yields CDR1 SGHKS and CDR2 YYEKEE (reference sequence).

The gene calls are TRBV4-1 and TRBJ1-4; D call uncertain. The germline CDR1 and CDR2 sequences are MGHRA and YSYEKL. V shed 4 bases and J shed 5 bases, with 14 bases lying between them. The CDR3 is 15 residues long. The CDR3 sequence is CASSLAGSLNEKLFF. In nucleotides, the CDR3 is TGCGCCAGCAGCCTCGCCGGGTCACTGAATGAAAAACTGTTTTTT.

J is TRBJ1-1 and V is TRBV19; no reliable D call. Germline CDR1 and CDR2: LNHDA and SQIVND (reference sequence). There are 13 residues in the CDR3. Trimming took off 6 bases at V and 5 bases at J, with 13 bases between the two ends. CDR3 DNA sequence: TGTGCCAGTAGGGGAAGCGGGTGGACTGAAGCTTTCTTT. This codes for CASRGSGWTEAFF.

V is TRBV5-1 and J is TRBJ2-7; TRBD2 agrees at 12 bases. CDR3 length: 16 amino acids. Unmatched junction bases numbered 4, after V lost 0 bases and J lost 3 bases. CDR1 and CDR2 (germline): SGHRS, YFSETQ. This CDR3 reads CASSLGLAGEHYEQYF. The DNA for the CDR3 is TGCGCCAGCAGCTTGGGACTAGCGGGAGAACACTACGAGCAGTACTTC. Looking up the rest from reference TRBV5-1 and TRBJ2-7 gives the full variable domain: KAGVTQTPRYLIKTRGQQVTLSCSPISGHRSVSWYQQTPGQGLQFLFEYFSETQRNKGNFPGRFSGRQFSNSRSEMNVSTLELGDSALYLCASSLGLAGEHYEQYFGPGTRLTVT.

This sequence joins TRBV3-1 (or the pseudogene TRBV3-2) and TRBJ2-1; 11 nucleotides line up with TRBD2. V shed 1 base, J shed 13 bases, and the junction held 9 bases outside the gene matches. The CDR3 is 15 amino acids. Germline-derived CDR1 and CDR2 are LGHDT and YNNKEL (reference sequence). This CDR3 reads CASSQGSGGDLSQFF. The CDR3 DNA reads as TGTGCCAGCAGCCAAGGTAGCGGGGGGGACCTATCTCAGTTCTTC.

This clone was seen many times. This chain links TRBV4-2 with TRBJ2-3; TRBD2 agrees at 14 bases. Losses at the gene ends were 4 bases for V and 4 bases for J; bases not matched to a gene: 1. Germline-derived CDR1 and CDR2 are LGHNA and YNFKEQ. The CDR3 runs to 15 residues. The CDR3 protein is CASSRLAGGPDTQYF. The CDR3 DNA reads as TGTGCCAGCAGCCGACTAGCGGGGGGGCCAGATACGCAGTATTTT.

The chain combines TRBV19 with TRBJ2-2, with 8 nucleotides matching TRBD2. The CDR3 sequence is 15 residues long. J lost 4 bases, V lost 7 bases, and 8 bases had no gene match. Germline V gene lookup returns CDR1 LNHDA and CDR2 SQIVND (reference sequence). CDR3 DNA sequence: TGTGCCAGTATTAGCGGGAAGGCGTTCACCGGGGAGCTGTTTTTT. Translated, it gives CASISGKAFTGELFF.

The rearrangement uses TRBV9 and TRBJ2-1, with a possible D match to TRBD1 (5 bases). The V gene lost 2 bases and the J gene lost 5 bases, with 14 bases spanning the gap. The CDR3 length is 15 residues. Germline CDR1 and CDR2: SGDLS and YYNGEE. CDR3 amino acids: CASSVQGAGNNEQFF. In DNA form, the CDR3 reads TGTGCCAGCAGCGTCCAAGGGGCAGGAAACAATGAGCAGTTCTTC.

This chain connects TRBV13 to TRBJ1-6; 7 bases agree with TRBD1. This CDR3 comprises 14 residues. Germline-derived CDR1 and CDR2 are PRHDT and FYEKMQ (reference sequence). V was pared by 7 bases and J by 9 bases, with 9 bases of the junction left unmatched. CDR3 in DNA: TGTGCCAGCAACGTAGACGCAGGGGGTTCACCCCTCCACTTT. It encodes CASNVDAGGSPLHF. Based on the CDR3 plus reference TRBV13 and TRBJ1-6, the full variable domain is AAGVIQSPRHLIKEKRETATLKCYPIPRHDTVYWYQQGPGQDPQFLISFYEKMQSDKGSIPDRFSAQQFSDYHSELNMSSLELGDSALYFCASNVDAGGSPLHFGNGTRLTVT.

The chain joins TRBV30 to TRBJ1-2; TRBD1 aligns across 10 bases. This CDR3 has 16 amino acids. Germline lookup yields CDR1 GTSNPN and CDR2 SVGIG (reference sequence). Trimming at V came to 1 base and at J to 3 bases, leaving 8 bases not matched to a gene. CDR3 sequence (DNA): TGTGCCTGGAGTGGGGATTCGGACAGGGGGGACTATGGCTACACCTTC. This encodes CAWSGDSDRGDYGYTF.

CDR3 DNA: TGCGCCAGCAGCCCAACATTAAACAGTTTCTATGGCTACACCTTC. It encodes CASSPTLNSFYGYTF. The chain recombines TRBV5-1 with TRBJ1-2; D remains ambiguous. This CDR3 comprises 15 residues. CDR1 is SGHRS, CDR2 YFSETQ, per germline. The germline V and J ends were trimmed by 4 bases and 4 bases, with 17 bases remaining between them.

This clone was counted between two and nine times. CDR3 region: CASSSDGRRSYGYTF. The CDR3 DNA is TGTGCCAGCAGCTCAGATGGTCGTCGGAGTTATGGCTACACCTTC. The rearrangement uses TRBV5-6 and TRBJ1-2; no reliable D call. Germline lookup yields CDR1 SGHDT and CDR2 YYEEEE. This CDR3 region has 15 residues. V lost 3 bases to trimming and J lost 5 bases, with 17 bases between them. The full variable domain, its missing parts supplied by reference TRBV5-6 and TRBJ1-2, is DAGVTQSPTHLIKTRGQQVTLRCSPKSGHDTVSWYQQALGQGPQFIFQYYEEEERQRGNFPDRFSGHQFPNYSSELNVNALLLGDSALYLCASSSDGRRSYGYTFGSGTRLTVV.